The 32 T cell receptor beta chains in this list originate from one sample, sequenced in a study of identical twins. TCRdb independently ran MiXCR on the 5' RACE reads; one entry per CDR3 protein. The sample lists roughly 250,000 distinct CDR3 sequences; roughly 7% were seen once. The same specimen was also included in a second study, on yellow fever vaccine responses in identical twins.

Sample: memory (CD45RO+) T cells sorted from blood. These receptors were obtained from a woman younger than 30 in good health.

The V gene is TRBV25-1, the J gene TRBJ2-7, with 12 bases lining up with TRBD1. V was clipped by 1 base and J by 3 bases; unmatched bases: 13. The CDR3 runs 19 residues. Germline V CDR1 and CDR2: MGHDK, SYGVNS. CDR3 residues: CASSEFSGQGAFLNYEQYF. CDR3 in DNA: TGTGCCAGCAGTGAATTTTCGGGACAGGGGGCGTTTCTCAACTACGAGCAGTACTTC.

The chain couples TRBV7-8 to TRBJ2-2; TRBD1 matches 7 bases. CDR3 length: 15 residues. The ends lost 5 bases at V and 7 bases at J; junction bases unmatched: 10. Germline V gene data show CDR1 as SGHVS and CDR2 as FQNEAQ. Written as DNA, the CDR3 is TGTGCCAGCAGCCCCACAGGGGTAGGGGGCGGGGAGCTGTTTTTT. Protein product: CASSPTGVGGGELFF.

This chain joins TRBV12-3 or TRBV12-4 and TRBJ1-1; 9 bases map to TRBD1. The CDR3 has 14 amino acids. The V gene end was trimmed by 6 bases and the J gene end by 5 bases; junction bases not matched to a gene: 7. CDR3 amino acids: CASRGTGRRTEAFF. DNA for the CDR3: TGTGCCAGCAGGGGGACAGGGAGGAGGACTGAAGCTTTCTTT.

This clonotype turned up a few times. The V and J genes are TRBV7-8 and TRBJ2-7; D gene ambiguous. Trimming stripped 5 bases from V and 2 bases from J, with 13 bases between. The CDR3 covers 14 residues. In germline, CDR1 is SGHVS, CDR2 FQNEAQ. The CDR3 bases are TGTGCCAGCAGCAGAGAACCCCGTCCCTACGAGCAGTACGTC. Amino acid sequence: CASSREPRPYEQYV.

The sample holds a few counts of this clonotype. The rearrangement uses TRBV27 and TRBJ2-4; D is perhaps TRBD1 or TRBD2 (5 bases each). This CDR3 is built from 14 residues. V was shortened by 4 bases and J by 0 bases, with 7 bases between the two germline ends. Germline assignment: CDR1 MNHEY and CDR2 SMNVEV (reference sequence). The CDR3 nucleotides are TGTGCCAGCAGTTATGGGGGAGCCAAAAACATTCAGTACTTC. Its protein is CASSYGGAKNIQYF.

This chain links TRBV3-1 with TRBJ2-1, with 7 bases matching TRBD2. V shed 5 bases and J 0 bases; nucleotides not matched to a gene: 10. The CDR3 loop spans 17 amino acids. Germline V gives CDR1 LGHDT, CDR2 YNNKEL (reference sequence). In nucleotides, the CDR3 is TGTGCCAGCAGCAAGCTGGGGGGGAGACCCTCCTACAATGAGCAGTTCTTC. Encoded protein: CASSKLGGRPSYNEQFF.

This clonotype occurred a few times. The chain has TRBV11-3 and TRBJ2-1, with 14 bases fitting TRBD2. In germline, CDR1 is SGHNT, CDR2 YENEEA. The CDR3 is 17 amino acids. V was pared by 1 base and J by 6 bases, with 5 bases of the junction left unmatched. This CDR3 is CASSLGAGTSGSNEQFF. In DNA form, the CDR3 reads TGTGCCAGCAGCTTAGGGGCGGGGACTAGCGGGAGCAATGAGCAGTTCTTC.

This clonotype appeared many times. J is TRBJ1-2 and V is TRBV25-1; D possibly corresponds to TRBD1 (5 bases). The germline V gene encodes CDR1 MGHDK and CDR2 SYGVNS. The CDR3 has 16 amino acids. The V and J ends lost 5 bases and 6 bases respectively, with 22 bases between them. CDR3 sequence (DNA): TGTGCCAGCAGTAAGGGACTAGGGGCAGACTTTCATGGCTACACCTTC. Translation: CASSKGLGADFHGYTF.

Ten or more counts support this clonotype. The J gene is TRBJ1-1, the V gene TRBV5-1, with a possible D match to TRBD1 (5 bases). Trimming pared 4 bases from V and 0 bases from J, leaving 16 bases between. CDR1 is SGHRS and CDR2 is YFSETQ in the germline V gene. The CDR3 is 16 residues long. CDR3 bases: TGCGCCAGCAGCCCGGTCACCAGGGCTATGAACACTGAAGCTTTCTTT. Residues: CASSPVTRAMNTEAFF.

The CDR3 region is CSARGDMNEQFF. CDR3 DNA: TGCAGTGCTAGAGGGGACATGAATGAGCAGTTCTTC. The genes are TRBV20-1 and TRBJ2-1, with TRBD1 as a possible D gene (6 bases). The CDR3 runs to 12 residues. Germline V gene sequence: CDR1 DFQATT, CDR2 SNEGSKA (reference sequence). The V gene lost 1 base and the J gene lost 7 bases, with 8 bases spanning the gap.

This clonotype was counted at least ten times. The gene calls are TRBV6-4 and TRBJ2-1; D possibly corresponds to TRBD1 (5 bases). The CDR3 extends over 13 amino acids. The V and J ends lost 6 bases and 6 bases respectively, with 12 bases between them. The germline CDR1 and CDR2 sequences are MRHNA and SNTAGT. CDR3 in DNA: TGTGCCAGCAGCGCGACAGAGAGCAATGAGCAGTTCTTC. Translation: CASSATESNEQFF.

This chain connects TRBV19 to TRBJ2-1, with D perhaps matching TRBD1 (5 bases). Germline V lookup: CDR1 LNHDA, CDR2 SQIVND (reference sequence). Trimming took off 6 bases at V and 10 bases at J, with 10 bases between the two ends. This CDR3 contains 11 residues. Written as DNA, the CDR3 is TGTGCCAGTAGCCCTGACAGAGAGCAGTTCTTC. Translating gives CASSPDREQFF.

There are many counts of this clonotype. The V gene is TRBV11-2, the J gene TRBJ2-1; 12 nucleotides agree with TRBD2. Germline V gene data show CDR1 as SGHAT and CDR2 as FQNNGV. The J segment lost 4 bases and the V segment lost 4 bases, leaving 5 bases of the junction unmatched. There are 16 residues in the CDR3. CDR3 loop: CASSSGLAGMYNEQFF. CDR3 coding DNA: TGTGCCAGCAGCTCAGGACTAGCGGGAATGTACAATGAGCAGTTCTTC.

This clonotype was seen repeatedly, ten times or more. The chain couples TRBV20-1 to TRBJ2-3; D is unclear. Germline values: CDR1 DFQATT, CDR2 SNEGSKA (reference sequence). V shed 5 bases and J shed 0 bases, with 6 bases lying between them. This CDR3 region has 12 residues. The chain's CDR3 is CSAATSTDTQYF. The CDR3 DNA reads as TGCAGTGCTGCGACAAGCACAGATACGCAGTATTTT.

The table lists this clonotype with a few counts. V is TRBV5-5 and J is TRBJ2-7; 8 bases are a match to TRBD1. Trimming at V came to 4 bases and at J to 4 bases, leaving 16 bases not matched to a gene. This CDR3 has 17 amino acids. CDR1 and CDR2 (germline): SGHKS, YYEKEE (reference sequence). The CDR3 spells CASSTRTGRVFFYEQYF. Written as DNA, the CDR3 is TGTGCCAGCAGCACCCGGACAGGGCGGGTTTTTTTTTACGAGCAGTACTTC.

This clonotype was recorded at least ten times. The chain recombines TRBV20-1 with TRBJ2-7; 7 bases match TRBD2. CDR1 is DFQATT, CDR2 SNEGSKA, per germline (reference sequence). V was pared by 5 bases and J by 3 bases, with 10 bases of the junction left unmatched. This CDR3 is 14 amino acids long. The CDR3 sequence: CSAVLAGVLYEQYF. The CDR3 DNA reads as TGCAGTGCTGTCCTGGCGGGAGTGCTCTACGAGCAGTACTTC.

The chain carries TRBV28 and TRBJ1-5, with D unclear. V was clipped by 8 bases and J by 2 bases, with 10 bases between them. The CDR3 length is 13 residues. Germline V gene lookup returns CDR1 MDHEN and CDR2 SYDVKM. In nucleotides, the CDR3 is TGTGCCAGCCAATGGTTTGGCAATCAGCCCCAGCATTTT. Translation gives CASQWFGNQPQHF.

This rearrangement joins TRBV9 to TRBJ2-1; 7 positions agree with TRBD2. The CDR3 is 15 residues long. The trim removed 1 base at V and 6 bases at J, leaving 7 bases unmatched. Germline V gives CDR1 SGDLS, CDR2 YYNGEE. CDR3 DNA: TGTGCCAGCAGCGTAATAGCGGGCTCCGGCAATGAGCAGTTCTTC. Amino acids: CASSVIAGSGNEQFF.

This clonotype was detected ten times or more. The chain links TRBV6-6 to TRBJ2-7; tentative D call: TRBD2 (6 bases). The V end lost 6 bases, the J end lost 5 bases, and 11 bases lay between the germline ends. This CDR3 comprises 12 residues. CDR1 and CDR2 (germline): MNHNY, SVGAGI (reference sequence). In DNA form, the CDR3 reads TGTGCCAGCAGCCGATCGGGGGACGAGCAGTACTTC. Its translation: CASSRSGDEQYF.

This clonotype has at least ten counts. The genes are TRBV6-5 and TRBJ1-2; D not resolved. Germline V gene data show CDR1 as MNHEY and CDR2 as SVGAGI. CDR3 length: 12 amino acids. The V gene lost 2 bases and the J gene lost 4 bases, with 5 bases spanning the gap. DNA for the CDR3: TGTGCCAGCAGTTACCCCGGCTATGGCTACACCTTC. Translation gives CASSYPGYGYTF.

This clonotype was seen many times. The chain joins TRBV7-8 to TRBJ2-2; 13 bases are a match to TRBD2. The CDR3 loop spans 17 amino acids. Germline assignment: CDR1 SGHVS and CDR2 FQNEAQ. After removal of 4 bases from V and 6 bases from J, the junction contained 8 bases not matched to a gene. As DNA, the CDR3 is TGTGCCAGCAGCTCCCGGACTAGCGGGAGTCTATCCGGGGAGCTGTTTTTT. This translates into CASSSRTSGSLSGELFF.

The V call is TRBV11-2, the J call TRBJ2-7, with no clear D. Trimming took off 3 bases at V and 3 bases at J, with 15 bases between the two ends. The CDR3 sequence is 15 residues long. Looked up from germline, CDR1 is SGHAT and CDR2 is FQNNGV. The CDR3, as DNA: TGTGCCAGCAGCTTCCTGGGCCGCGAGGACTACGAGCAGTACTTC. Amino acids: CASSFLGREDYEQYF.

The sample holds a few counts of this clonotype. This sequence joins TRBV7-2 and TRBJ2-5; TRBD2 matches at 8 bases. This CDR3 has 14 amino acids. Trimming cost V 3 bases and J 6 bases; bases outside gene matches: 6. Germline lookup yields CDR1 SGHTA and CDR2 FQGNSA. The chain's CDR3 is CASSFGAGAQTQYF. CDR3 in DNA: TGTGCCAGCAGCTTCGGAGCGGGAGCTCAGACCCAGTACTTC.

V gene TRBV14 combines with J gene TRBJ2-2, with unresolved D. V was trimmed by 1 base and J by 8 bases, leaving 8 bases between them. The CDR3 runs to 13 residues. CDR1 and CDR2 from the germline V gene are SGHDN and FVKESK. The CDR3 reads CASSQVRAGELFF. For the CDR3, the DNA is TGTGCCAGCAGCCAAGTACGGGCGGGGGAGCTGTTTTTT.

The chain combines TRBV10-3 with TRBJ2-1; 11 positions agree with TRBD1. The CDR3 contains 14 residues. Germline CDR1 is ENHRY and CDR2 is SYGVKD. The junction had 0 bases not matched to a gene; V was cut back by 6 bases and J by 2 bases. CDR3 protein: CAIRGQGAYNEQFF. The CDR3 DNA reads TGTGCCATCAGGGGACAGGGGGCCTACAATGAGCAGTTCTTC.

The sample holds many counts of this clonotype. The genes are TRBV20-1 and TRBJ2-3, with 7 bases matching TRBD2. The CDR3 contains 14 residues. In germline, CDR1 is DFQATT, CDR2 SNEGSKA (reference sequence). V was pared by 6 bases and J by 3 bases, with 9 bases of the junction left unmatched. This CDR3 is CSARELATTDTQYF. CDR3 DNA sequence: TGCAGTGCCAGGGAACTAGCGACAACAGATACGCAGTATTTT.

This clonotype turned up a few times. This chain connects TRBV6-4 to TRBJ2-3, with a possible D match to TRBD2 (7 bases). Trimming removed 9 bases from V and 1 base from J, with 20 bases in between. The CDR3 has 16 residues. The V gene's germline CDR1 is MRHNA and CDR2 SNTAGT. CDR3 residues: CASALTGGRGTDTQYF. The CDR3 region has the DNA TGTGCCAGTGCGCTGACCGGGGGGCGAGGCACAGATACGCAGTATTTT.

A few counts support this clonotype. V gene TRBV20-1 combines with J gene TRBJ1-1; D unclear. This CDR3 is built from 12 residues. Deletions cut 6 bases from V and 8 bases from J, with 16 bases between. Germline CDR1 reads DFQATT; CDR2 reads SNEGSKA (reference sequence). The CDR3 reads CSASASGIEAFF. In nucleotides, the CDR3 is TGCAGTGCATCAGCTTCGGGGATAGAAGCTTTCTTT.

The chain is built from TRBV7-9 and TRBJ2-7, with unresolved D. V was pared by 1 base and J by 9 bases, with 13 bases between. From germline, CDR1 is SEHNR and CDR2 FQNEAQ (reference sequence). The CDR3 loop spans 13 amino acids. CDR3 DNA: TGTGCCAGCAGCTTAGATGGCTCTCTGGGGCAGTACGTC. This gives the protein CASSLDGSLGQYV.

J is TRBJ2-5 and V is TRBV7-2; TRBD1 might be the D (6 bases). CDR3 size: 13 residues. The V gene's germline CDR1 is SGHTA and CDR2 FQGNSA. Trimming removed 2 bases from V and 5 bases from J, with 9 bases in between. This chain's CDR3 is CASSLWGPETQYF. The CDR3 nucleotides are TGTGCCAGCAGCTTATGGGGGCCGGAGACCCAGTACTTC. The entire variable domain, with the rest obtained from reference TRBV7-2 and TRBJ2-5, is as follows: GAGVSQSPSNKVTEKGKDVELRCDPISGHTALYWYRQSLGQGLEFLIYFQGNSAPDKSGLPSDRFSAERTGGSVSTLTIQRTQQEDSAVYLCASSLWGPETQYFGPGTRLLVL.

This clonotype occurred many times. The genes are TRBV12-3 or TRBV12-4 and TRBJ2-3; D gene ambiguous. Trimming removed 5 bases from V and 1 base from J, with 13 bases in between. This CDR3 contains 15 residues. This CDR3 reads CASSPQVPGTDTQYF. For the CDR3, the DNA is TGTGCCAGCAGTCCCCAGGTCCCGGGCACAGATACGCAGTATTTT.

This chain connects TRBV9 to TRBJ2-7, with D perhaps TRBD2 (6 bases). CDR1 is SGDLS and CDR2 is YYNGEE in the germline V gene. Trimming stripped 4 bases from V and 0 bases from J, with 11 bases between. This CDR3 region has 14 residues. CDR3 residues: CASSLPTSSYEQYV. The CDR3, as DNA: TGTGCCAGCAGCCTCCCGACTAGCTCCTACGAGCAGTACGTC.